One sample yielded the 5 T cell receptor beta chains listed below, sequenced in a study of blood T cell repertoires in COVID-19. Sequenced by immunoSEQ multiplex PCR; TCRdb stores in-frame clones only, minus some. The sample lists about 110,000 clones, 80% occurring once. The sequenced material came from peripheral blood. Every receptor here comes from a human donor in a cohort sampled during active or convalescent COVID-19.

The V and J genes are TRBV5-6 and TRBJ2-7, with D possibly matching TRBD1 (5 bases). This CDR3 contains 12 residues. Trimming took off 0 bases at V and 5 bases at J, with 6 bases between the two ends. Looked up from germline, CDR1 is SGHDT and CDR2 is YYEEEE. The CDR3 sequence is CASSLGGHEQYF. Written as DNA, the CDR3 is TGTGCCAGCAGCTTGGGGGGCCACGAGCAGTACTTC.

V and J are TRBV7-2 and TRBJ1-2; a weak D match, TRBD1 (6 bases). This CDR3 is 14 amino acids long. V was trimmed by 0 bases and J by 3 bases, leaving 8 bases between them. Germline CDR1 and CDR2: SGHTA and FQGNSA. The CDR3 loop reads CASSLAGAHYGYTF. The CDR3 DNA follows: TGTGCCAGCAGCTTAGCGGGGGCGCACTATGGCTACACCTTC.

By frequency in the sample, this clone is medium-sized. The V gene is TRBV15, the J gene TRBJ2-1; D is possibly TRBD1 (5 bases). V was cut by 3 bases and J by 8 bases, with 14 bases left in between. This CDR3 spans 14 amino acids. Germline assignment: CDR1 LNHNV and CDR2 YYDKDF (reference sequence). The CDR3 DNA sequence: TGTGCCACCAGCAGTAGGATACAGGCATATGAGCAGTTCTTC. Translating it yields CATSSRIQAYEQFF. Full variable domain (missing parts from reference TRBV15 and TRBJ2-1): DAMVIQNPRYQVTQFGKPVTLSCSQTLNHNVMYWYQQKSSQAPKLLFHYYDKDFNNEADTPDNFQSRRPNTSFCFLDIRSPGLGDTAMYLCATSSRIQAYEQFFGPGTRLTVL.

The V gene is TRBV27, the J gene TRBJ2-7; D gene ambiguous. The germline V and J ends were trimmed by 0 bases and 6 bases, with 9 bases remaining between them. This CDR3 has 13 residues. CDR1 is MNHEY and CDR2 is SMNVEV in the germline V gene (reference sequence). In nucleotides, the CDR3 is TGTGCCAGCAGTTTATCCCAATCGAGCGAGCAGTACTTC. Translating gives CASSLSQSSEQYF.

CDR3 amino acids: CAWSVLRTGGPGELFF. Here the CDR3 DNA reads TGTGCCTGGAGTGTACTTCGGACAGGGGGCCCCGGGGAGCTGTTTTTT. The chain uses TRBV30 and TRBJ2-2; 11 bases line up with TRBD1. Germline V CDR1 and CDR2: GTSNPN, SVGIG (reference sequence). The CDR3 is 16 residues long. The V and J ends lost 0 bases and 6 bases, in that order; junction bases with no gene match: 6. Using reference TRBV30 and TRBJ2-2 for the parts outside the CDR3, the full variable domain is SQTIHQWPATLVQPVGSPLSLECTVEGTSNPNLYWYRQAAGRGLQLLFYSVGIGQISSEVPQNLSASRPQDRQFILSSKKLLLSDSGFYLCAWSVLRTGGPGELFFGEGSRLTVL.